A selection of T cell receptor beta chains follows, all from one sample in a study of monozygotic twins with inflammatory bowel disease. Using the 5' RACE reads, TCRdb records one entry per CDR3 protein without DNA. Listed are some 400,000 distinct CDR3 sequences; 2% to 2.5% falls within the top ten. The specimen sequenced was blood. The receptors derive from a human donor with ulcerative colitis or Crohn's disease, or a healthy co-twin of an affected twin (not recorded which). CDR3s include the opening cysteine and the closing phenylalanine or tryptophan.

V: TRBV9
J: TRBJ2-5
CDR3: CASSVAPGQPPAETQYF

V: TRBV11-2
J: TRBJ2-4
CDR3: CASSAHPGQGARGAKNIQYF

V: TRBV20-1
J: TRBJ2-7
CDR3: CSANLAGVPPEQYF

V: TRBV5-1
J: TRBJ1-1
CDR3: CASSFGQVDEAFF

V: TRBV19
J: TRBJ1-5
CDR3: CASKGQGNQPQHF

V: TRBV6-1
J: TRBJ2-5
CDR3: CASSELGRGRTSQYF

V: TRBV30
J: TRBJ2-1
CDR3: CAGAAQGYNEQFF

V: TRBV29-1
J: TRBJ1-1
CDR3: CSVEPSKNTEAFF

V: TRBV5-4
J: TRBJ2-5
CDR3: CASSPGQGARQETQYF

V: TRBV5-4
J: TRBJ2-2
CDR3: CASSPFSSAGELFF

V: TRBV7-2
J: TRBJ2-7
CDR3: CASSPGLAYSYEQYF

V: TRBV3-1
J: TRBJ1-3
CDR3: CASSQDRRQGASGNTIYF

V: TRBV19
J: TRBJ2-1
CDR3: CASSMGLRPFF

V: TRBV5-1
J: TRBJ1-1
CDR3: CASSFSTGGTEAFF

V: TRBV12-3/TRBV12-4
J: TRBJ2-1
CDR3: CASSLGGSGRAHEQFF

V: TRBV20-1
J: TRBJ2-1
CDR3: CSARELAGAYNEQFF